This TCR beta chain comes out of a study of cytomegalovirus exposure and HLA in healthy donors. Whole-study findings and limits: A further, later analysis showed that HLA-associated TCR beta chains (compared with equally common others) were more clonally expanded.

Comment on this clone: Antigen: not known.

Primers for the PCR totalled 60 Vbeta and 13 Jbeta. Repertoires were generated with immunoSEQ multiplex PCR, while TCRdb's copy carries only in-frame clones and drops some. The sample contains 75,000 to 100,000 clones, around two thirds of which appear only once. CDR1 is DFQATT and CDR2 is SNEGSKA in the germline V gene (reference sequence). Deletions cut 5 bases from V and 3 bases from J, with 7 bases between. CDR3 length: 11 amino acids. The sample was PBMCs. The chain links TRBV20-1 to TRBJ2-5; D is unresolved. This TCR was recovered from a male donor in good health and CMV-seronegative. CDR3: CSAENEETQYF. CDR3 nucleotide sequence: TGCAGTGCTGAGAACGAAGAGACCCAGTACTTC.